This T cell receptor (beta chain) was identified during a study of T cell changes during pregnancy in multiple sclerosis. The CDR3 is 14 residues long. The ends were cut back, 6 bases at V and 4 bases at J, with 15 bases in the middle. CDR1 is LNHNV and CDR2 is YYDKDF in the germline V gene (reference sequence). Libraries were prepared by immunoSEQ multiplex PCR; TCRdb keeps only in-frame clonotypes and omits some of them. The table includes 75,000 to 100,000 clones, about nine tenths detected once. This clone came up many times. Other DNA sequences of this sample code for an identical CDR3. This clonotype originated in a female donor in good health, enrolled as a control in a pregnancy study. The genes are TRBV15 and TRBJ1-2; possibly TRBD1 for D (5 bases). Sample: peripheral blood, taken after pregnancy. CDR3 in amino acids: CATRAGGDPYGYTF. As DNA, the CDR3 is TGTGCCACCAGGGCCGGCGGGGACCCCTATGGCTACACCTTC.